This is a list of T cell receptor beta chains from one sample in a study of post-analysis software for immune sequencing data. From the PCR reads, TCRdb called clonotypes with MiXCR, one entry per CDR3 protein. The sample holds about 770,000 distinct CDR3 sequences, 35% to 55% seen once. The sample consisted of blood. These receptors were taken from a girl under 18 with multiple sclerosis. Each CDR3 is given with its conserved first and last residue. D genes are given only for firm matches. The size entry is marked missing in some rows and otherwise reads once, few, many or a size class.

d_call,v_call,j_call,clone_size,cdr3_aa,cdr3_nt
NA,TRBV20-1,TRBJ2-3,NA,CSAREGSRTITDTQYF,TGCAGTGCTAGAGAGGGGTCCAGGACCATCACAGATACGCAGTATTTT
TRBD1,TRBV27,TRBJ1-5,NA,CASSTGQGFQPQHF,TGTGCCAGCAGTACGGGACAGGGGTTTCAGCCCCAGCATTTT
NA,TRBV13,TRBJ2-7,NA,CASSLYRPYEQYF,TGTGCCAGCAGCTTATACAGGCCTTACGAGCAGTACTTC
TRBD1,TRBV7-2,TRBJ1-4,few,CASSNRQGVNEKLFF,TGTGCCAGCAGCAACCGACAGGGGGTGAATGAAAAACTGTTTTTT
NA,TRBV29-1,TRBJ1-2,few,CSVTLRVGGYTF,TGCAGCGTCACCCTCCGGGTGGGGGGCTACACCTTC
NA,TRBV20-1,TRBJ2-1,NA,CSARDPFGGIYNEQFF,TGCAGTGCTAGAGATCCCTTTGGCGGGATCTACAATGAGCAGTTCTTC
NA,TRBV29-1,TRBJ2-5,NA,CSVPRGETQYF,TGCAGCGTCCCCCGGGGGGAGACCCAGTACTTC
NA,TRBV10-3,TRBJ2-1,NA,CAISEPDRRETQFF,TGTGCCATCAGTGAGCCGGACAGACGGGAGACCCAGTTCTTC
NA,TRBV24-1,TRBJ2-1,NA,CATSEYKPTGRDNEQFF,TGTGCCACCAGTGAATATAAACCGACAGGGAGGGACAATGAGCAGTTCTTC
TRBD2,TRBV19,TRBJ2-1,NA,CASSPGQREIYNEQFF,TGTGCCAGTAGTCCCGGCCAGCGGGAGATCTACAATGAGCAGTTCTTC
TRBD2,TRBV29-1,TRBJ2-3,NA,CSVRGPGTSGGTDTQYF,TGCAGCGTGAGGGGACCTGGGACTAGCGGGGGGACAGATACGCAGTATTTT
TRBD1,TRBV7-3,TRBJ2-3,few,CASSLQGASTDTQYF,TGTGCCAGCAGCTTACAGGGGGCCAGCACAGATACGCAGTATTTT
TRBD1,TRBV15,TRBJ2-1,NA,CATSRAGAGGHEQFF,TGTGCCACCAGCAGAGCTGGGGCAGGGGGCCATGAGCAGTTCTTC
TRBD2,TRBV7-9,TRBJ2-1,NA,CASSSPWRERDNEQFF,TGTGCCAGCAGCTCCCCATGGCGGGAGAGGGACAATGAGCAGTTCTTC
NA,TRBV12-3/TRBV12-4,TRBJ2-7,few,CASSFGEPDEQYF,TGTGCCAGCAGTTTCGGGGAGCCCGACGAGCAGTACTTC
NA,TRBV6-5,TRBJ2-6,NA,CASRRDGTGANVLTF,TGTGCCAGCAGGAGGGACGGTACTGGGGCCAACGTCCTGACTTTC
TRBD1,TRBV7-8,TRBJ2-7,few,CASSQRQGSYEQYF,TGTGCCAGCAGCCAACGACAGGGTTCCTACGAGCAGTACTTC
TRBD2,TRBV20-1,TRBJ2-4,few,CSARGPGGLGQYF,TGCAGTGCTAGAGGCCCGGGGGGGCTGGGGCAGTACTTC
NA,TRBV20-1,TRBJ2-7,NA,CSARSHGVSEQYF,TGCAGTGCTAGATCCCATGGGGTAAGCGAGCAGTACTTC
TRBD2,TRBV29-1,TRBJ2-7,few,CSVVPAVGRSSYEQYF,TGCAGCGTTGTCCCCGCCGTCGGGAGGAGCTCCTACGAGCAGTACTTC
NA,TRBV20-1,TRBJ2-3,few,CSARVDGSGPDTQYF,TGCAGTGCTAGAGTGGATGGTAGCGGCCCAGATACGCAGTATTTT
TRBD2,TRBV6-2/TRBV6-3,TRBJ2-1,few,CASSYIGTSGNNEQFF,TGTGCCAGCAGTTACATCGGGACTAGCGGGAACAATGAGCAGTTCTTC
NA,TRBV4-2,TRBJ2-3,few,CASSQDSDRLTDTQYF,TGTGCCAGCAGCCAAGATAGCGACAGACTAACAGATACGCAGTATTTT
NA,TRBV5-1,TRBJ2-7,NA,CASSLAGTRSYEQYF,TGCGCCAGCAGCTTGGCCGGGACCCGCTCCTACGAGCAGTACTTC
TRBD1,TRBV7-6,TRBJ2-7,NA,CASSGPQGSHEQYF,TGTGCCAGCAGCGGTCCACAGGGGTCCCACGAGCAGTACTTC
NA,TRBV7-2,TRBJ1-1,NA,CASSFERQGTWEAFF,TGTGCCAGCAGCTTCGAGAGGCAGGGGACTTGGGAAGCTTTCTTT
NA,TRBV20-1,TRBJ1-5,NA,CSARGRGGYSNQPQHF,TGCAGTGCTAGAGGTCGAGGGGGGTATAGCAATCAGCCCCAGCATTTT
NA,TRBV25-1,TRBJ2-5,NA,CASSDMGFQTQYF,TGTGCCAGCAGTGATATGGGGTTTCAGACCCAGTACTTC
NA,TRBV6-5,TRBJ2-6,NA,CASSYSRGAPSSKAGANVLTF,TGTGCCAGCAGTTACTCGAGGGGAGCACCCAGCTCTAAAGCTGGGGCCAACGTCCTGACTTTC